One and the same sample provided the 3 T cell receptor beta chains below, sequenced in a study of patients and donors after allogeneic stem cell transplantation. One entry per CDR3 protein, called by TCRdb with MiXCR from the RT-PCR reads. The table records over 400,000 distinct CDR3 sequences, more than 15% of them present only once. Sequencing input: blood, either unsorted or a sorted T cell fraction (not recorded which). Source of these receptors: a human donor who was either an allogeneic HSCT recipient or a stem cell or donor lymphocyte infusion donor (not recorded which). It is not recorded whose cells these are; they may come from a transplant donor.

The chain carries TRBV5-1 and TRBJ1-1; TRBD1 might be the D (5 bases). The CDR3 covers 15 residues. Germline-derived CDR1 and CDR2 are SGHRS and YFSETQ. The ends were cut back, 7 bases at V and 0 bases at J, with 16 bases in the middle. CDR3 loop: CASLPGGAMNTEAFF. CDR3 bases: TGCGCCAGCCTCCCGGGGGGAGCTATGAACACTGAAGCTTTCTTT.

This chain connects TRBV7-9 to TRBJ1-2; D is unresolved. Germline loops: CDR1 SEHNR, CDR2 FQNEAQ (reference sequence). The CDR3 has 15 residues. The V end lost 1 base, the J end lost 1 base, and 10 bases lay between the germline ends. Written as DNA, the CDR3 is TGTGCCAGCAGCTTAGAGGCGCTCCGTAACTATGGCTACACCTTC. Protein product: CASSLEALRNYGYTF.

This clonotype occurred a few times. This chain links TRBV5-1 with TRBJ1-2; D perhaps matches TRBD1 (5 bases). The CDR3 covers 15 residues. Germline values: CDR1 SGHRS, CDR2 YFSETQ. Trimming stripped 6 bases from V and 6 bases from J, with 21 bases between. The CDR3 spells CASNYGDRTPDGYTF. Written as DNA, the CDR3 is TGCGCCAGCAACTACGGGGACCGGACCCCCGATGGCTACACCTTC.